Each of the 11 T cell receptor beta chains below was sequenced from the same sample in a study of T cell responses to AZD1222 COVID-19 vaccine (dated by TCRdb to about 2021). In the paper's terms, the time point label means: about 28 days (+/-7) after the second vaccine dose. The library came from the immunoSEQ multiplex PCR assay. As stored in TCRdb, this immuneACCESS dataset retains in-frame rearrangements with V and J assigned. A fraction of the clones does not appear; measured against another copy, unresolved V genes explain less than half of the discrepancy, and the remainder lacks a known reason. In all, the sample holds some 95,000 clones, and 88% of those were seen once. Around an eighth of the sample goes to the ten largest clones. Sequencing used peripheral blood, obtained 28 days after the second AZD1222 dose. The receptors derive from an adult who received the AZD1222 COVID-19 vaccine.

This sequence joins TRBV28 and TRBJ1-2, with D uncertain. Germline lookup yields CDR1 MDHEN and CDR2 SYDVKM. This CDR3 region has 12 residues. Trimming left V 11 bases short and J 8 bases short, with 18 bases between. The CDR3 nucleotides read TGTGCCTGTGGTAGAGGGTTGGGCGGCTACACCTTC. This sequence encodes CACGRGLGGYTF.

This chain links TRBV20-1 with TRBJ2-7; no clear D. V was trimmed by 4 bases and J by 1 base, leaving 5 bases between them. This CDR3 comprises 11 residues. Germline V CDR1 and CDR2: DFQATT, SNEGSKA (reference sequence). The CDR3 DNA reads TGCAGTGCTACCCAGTCCTACGAGCAGTACTTC. This codes for CSATQSYEQYF.

Comments on this clone: Distinct nucleotide sequences in the sample also encode this CDR3. V gene TRBV5-6 combines with J gene TRBJ2-7; 8 positions match TRBD2. The CDR3 covers 13 residues. In germline, CDR1 is SGHDT, CDR2 YYEEEE. The trim removed 4 bases at V and 4 bases at J, leaving 4 bases unmatched. The DNA of the CDR3 is TGTGCCAGCAGCCCGACGGGGGGGTACGAGCAGTACTTC. Translated: CASSPTGGYEQYF.

This chain joins TRBV13 and TRBJ1-2; no clear D gene. Trimming shortened V by 3 bases and J by 5 bases, and 10 bases separated the two germline ends. The V gene's germline CDR1 is PRHDT and CDR2 FYEKMQ (reference sequence). This CDR3 is 13 amino acids long. The CDR3: CASSFLQLYGYTF. CDR3 sequence (DNA): TGTGCCAGCAGCTTTTTACAGCTATATGGCTACACCTTC.

The genes are TRBV18 and TRBJ2-3, with D possibly TRBD2 on 6 matching bases. This CDR3 spans 12 amino acids. From germline, CDR1 is KGHSH and CDR2 LQKENI. Trimming shortened V by 6 bases and J by 6 bases, and 10 bases separated the two germline ends. Written as DNA, the CDR3 is TGTGCCAGCTCGCGGGACGAGGATACGCAGTATTTT. Its protein is CASSRDEDTQYF.

The chain carries TRBV7-9 and TRBJ1-3; tentative D call: TRBD1 (6 bases). The CDR3 runs to 14 residues. The germline V and J ends were trimmed by 5 bases and 1 base, with 9 bases remaining between them. Germline CDR1 SEHNR, CDR2 FQNEAQ (reference sequence). CDR3 in amino acids: CASSPQGSGNTIYF. The DNA of the CDR3 is TGTGCCAGCAGCCCCCAGGGGTCTGGAAACACCATATATTTT. Full variable domain (rest looked up from reference TRBV7-9 and TRBJ1-3): DTGVSQNPRHKITKRGQNVTFRCDPISEHNRLYWYRQTLGQGPEFLTYFQNEAQLEKSRLLSDRFSAERPKGSFSTLEIQRTEQGDSAMYLCASSPQGSGNTIYFGEGSWLTVV.

This clone was seen a few times. The chain links TRBV7-8 to TRBJ2-1; TRBD2 aligns across 9 bases. Germline V gene lookup returns CDR1 SGHVS and CDR2 FQNEAQ. V lost 2 bases to trimming and J lost 3 bases; unmatched junction nucleotides: 5. CDR3 size: 16 residues. The CDR3 spells CASSLLAGSIYNEQFF. For the CDR3, the DNA is TGTGCCAGCAGCTTACTAGCGGGGTCGATCTACAATGAGCAGTTCTTC.

The gene calls are TRBV3-1 (or the pseudogene TRBV3-2) and TRBJ1-6, with 8 bases aligning to TRBD1. In germline, CDR1 is LGHDT, CDR2 YNNKEL (reference sequence). The V and J ends lost 10 bases and 9 bases, in that order; junction bases with no gene match: 8. CDR3 length equals 13 residues. This CDR3 is CATHGTGPSPLHF. In DNA, the CDR3 is TGTGCCACCCACGGGACAGGTCCTTCACCCCTCCACTTT.

V and J are TRBV28 and TRBJ1-6; 7 nucleotides line up with TRBD1. Germline V gives CDR1 MDHEN, CDR2 SYDVKM. The CDR3 sequence is 16 residues long. V dropped 4 bases and J dropped 4; count of bases not matched to a gene: 7. CDR3 sequence reads: CASSSGEGQYNSPLHF. The CDR3 DNA follows: TGTGCCAGCAGTTCGGGGGAGGGACAGTATAATTCACCCCTCCACTTT.

The rearrangement joins TRBV27 to TRBJ1-5; no firm D call. V was shortened by 6 bases and J by 2 bases, with 20 bases between the two germline ends. This CDR3 spans 17 amino acids. The germline gives CDR1 MNHEY, CDR2 SMNVEV (reference sequence). CDR3 nucleotide sequence: TGTGCCAGCAGCGAATGGGGAGGTGGTGCAGGCAATCAGCCCCAGCATTTT. This sequence encodes CASSEWGGGAGNQPQHF.

This chain joins TRBV5-4 and TRBJ2-3; 7 nucleotides line up with TRBD2. CDR1 and CDR2 from the germline V gene are SGHNT and YYREEE (reference sequence). CDR3 size: 14 residues. The V and J ends lost 9 bases and 4 bases, in that order; junction bases with no gene match: 11. The chain's CDR3 is CATRGVGGADTQYF. In DNA, the CDR3 is TGTGCCACCCGGGGGGTTGGTGGGGCAGATACGCAGTATTTT.